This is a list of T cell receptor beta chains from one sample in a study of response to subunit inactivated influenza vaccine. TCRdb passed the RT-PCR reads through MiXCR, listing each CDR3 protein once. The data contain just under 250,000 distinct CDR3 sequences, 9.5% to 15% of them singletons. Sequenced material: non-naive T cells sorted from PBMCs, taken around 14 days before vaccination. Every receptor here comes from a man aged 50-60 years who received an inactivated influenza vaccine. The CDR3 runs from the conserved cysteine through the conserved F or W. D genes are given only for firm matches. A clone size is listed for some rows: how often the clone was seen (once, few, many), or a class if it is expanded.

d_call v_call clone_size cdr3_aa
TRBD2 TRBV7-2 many CASSRLAGSSDTQYF
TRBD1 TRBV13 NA CASSPTGLPYEQYF
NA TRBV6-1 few CASSAAGKGEKLFF
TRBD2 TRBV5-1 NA CASTRAGQGGATGELFF
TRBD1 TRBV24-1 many CATSDYRDRDMNEQFF
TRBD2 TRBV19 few CASSRSSGMDNEQFF
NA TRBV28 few CASKNTNTGELFF
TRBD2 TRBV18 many CASSQLAGGYNEQFF
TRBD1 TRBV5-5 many CASSPQTGGNEQFF
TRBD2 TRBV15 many CATSTREVRGGSYEQYF
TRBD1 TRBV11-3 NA CASSQDRAEQFF
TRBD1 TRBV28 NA CASNAGQANQPQHF
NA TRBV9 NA CASSPRGSMNTEAFF
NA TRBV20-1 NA CSAYSGRGSDTQYF
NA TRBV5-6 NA CASSPPGLTNTGELFF
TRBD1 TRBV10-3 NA CAISTGTGGQKLFF
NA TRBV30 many CAWKGRPAEQYF
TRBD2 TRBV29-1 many CSVVRVGGGGSEQYF
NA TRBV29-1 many CSVERVANTGELFF
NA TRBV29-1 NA CSVGTGLRSTDTQYF
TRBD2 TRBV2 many CASSDGTSGGDTQYF
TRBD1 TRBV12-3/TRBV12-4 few CASSSRDRNYEQYF
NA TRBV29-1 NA CSGSGVSTDTQYF
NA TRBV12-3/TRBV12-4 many CASSFGIYNEQFF
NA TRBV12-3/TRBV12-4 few CASSLTSPYNEQFF
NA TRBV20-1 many CSAVVRGAYSYEQYF
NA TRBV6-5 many CASSYRGVSGELFF
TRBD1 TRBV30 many CAWSAGTGGRQPQHF
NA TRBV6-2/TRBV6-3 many CASSYRDPYQETQYF
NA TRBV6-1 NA CASQGNYRDGYTF
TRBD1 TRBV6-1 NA CASSEASTGVGNQPQHF
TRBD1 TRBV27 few CASSLRGGGEKLFF
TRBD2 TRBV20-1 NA CSASISGRAGENEQFF
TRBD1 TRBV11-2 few CASSLVQGQGYTF
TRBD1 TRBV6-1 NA CASSAEDRVVNTF
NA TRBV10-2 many CASSESTGLPYEQYF
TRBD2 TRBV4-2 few CASSQAPTRGGGTDTQYF
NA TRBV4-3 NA CASSHETGTINEKLFF
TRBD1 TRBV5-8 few CASSWRQGAGVRYF
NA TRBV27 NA CASSFLGSGSYEQYF
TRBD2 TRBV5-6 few CASSALTSGRPRGTQYF
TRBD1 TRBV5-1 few CASSLLQTGGNSPLHF
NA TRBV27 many CASSPYNQPQHF